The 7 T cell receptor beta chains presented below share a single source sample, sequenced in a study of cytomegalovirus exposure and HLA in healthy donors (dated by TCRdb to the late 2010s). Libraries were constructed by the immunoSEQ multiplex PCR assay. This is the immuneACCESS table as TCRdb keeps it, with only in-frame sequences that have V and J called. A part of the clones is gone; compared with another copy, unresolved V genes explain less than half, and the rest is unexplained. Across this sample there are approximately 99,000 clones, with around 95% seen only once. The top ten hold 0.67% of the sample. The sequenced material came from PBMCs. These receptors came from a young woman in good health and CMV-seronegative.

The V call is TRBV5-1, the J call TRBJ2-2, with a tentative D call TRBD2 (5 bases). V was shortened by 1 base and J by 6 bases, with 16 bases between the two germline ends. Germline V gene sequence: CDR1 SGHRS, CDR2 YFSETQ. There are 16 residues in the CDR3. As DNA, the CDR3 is TGCGCCAGCAGCTTGAGTTGGGGAGTGGGTCCCGGGGAGCTGTTTTTT. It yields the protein CASSLSWGVGPGELFF.

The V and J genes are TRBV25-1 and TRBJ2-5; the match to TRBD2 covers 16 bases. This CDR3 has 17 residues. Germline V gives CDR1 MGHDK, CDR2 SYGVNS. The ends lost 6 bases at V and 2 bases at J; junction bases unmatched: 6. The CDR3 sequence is CASSPGTSGGAQETQYF. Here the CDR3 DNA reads TGTGCCAGCAGCCCCGGGACTAGCGGGGGGGCGCAAGAGACCCAGTACTTC.

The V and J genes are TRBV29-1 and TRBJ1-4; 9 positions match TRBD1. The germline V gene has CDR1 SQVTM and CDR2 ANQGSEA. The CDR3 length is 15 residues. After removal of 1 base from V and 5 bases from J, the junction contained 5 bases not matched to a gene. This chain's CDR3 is CSVEVLGTGNEKLFF. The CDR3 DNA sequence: TGCAGCGTTGAAGTACTCGGGACAGGGAATGAAAAACTGTTTTTT.

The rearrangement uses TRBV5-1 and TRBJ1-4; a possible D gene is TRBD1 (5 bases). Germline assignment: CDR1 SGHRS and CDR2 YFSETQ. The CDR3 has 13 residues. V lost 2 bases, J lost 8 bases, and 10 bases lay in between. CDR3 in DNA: TGCGCCAGCAGCTTCCAGGGCGGCGAAAAACTGTTTTTT. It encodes CASSFQGGEKLFF.

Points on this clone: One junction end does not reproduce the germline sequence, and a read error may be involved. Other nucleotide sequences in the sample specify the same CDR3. CDR3 in DNA: TGCGCCAGCAGTCAAGAAGGTGGGGACAGGGAAATACGCTACACCTTC. Translated: CASSQEGGDREIRYTF. V is TRBV4-1 and J is TRBJ1-2; 9 positions match TRBD1. The CDR3 runs 16 residues. Looked up from germline, CDR1 is MGHRA and CDR2 is YSYEKL.

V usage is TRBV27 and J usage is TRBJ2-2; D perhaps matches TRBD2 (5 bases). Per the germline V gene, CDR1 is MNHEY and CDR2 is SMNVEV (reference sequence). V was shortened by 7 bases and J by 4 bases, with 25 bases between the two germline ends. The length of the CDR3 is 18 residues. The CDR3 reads CASTASRTLQVITGELFF. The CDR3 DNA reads TGTGCCAGCACCGCTTCGAGGACTTTGCAAGTAATCACCGGGGAGCTGTTTTTT.

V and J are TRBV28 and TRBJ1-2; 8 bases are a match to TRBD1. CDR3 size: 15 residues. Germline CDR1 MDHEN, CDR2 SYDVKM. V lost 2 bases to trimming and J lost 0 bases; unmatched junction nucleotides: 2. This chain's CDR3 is CASSLPGQANYGYTF. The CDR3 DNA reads TGTGCCAGCAGTTTACCGGGACAGGCTAACTATGGCTACACCTTC.